This entry lists 14 T cell receptor beta chains sequenced from one sample in a study of blood T cell repertoires in COVID-19. Profiled with immunoSEQ multiplex PCR; TCRdb holds only in-frame clones, not every one. The sample has roughly 440,000 clones; about nine tenths are singletons. The source material was peripheral blood. These TCRs come from a woman in her fifties or sixties with COVID-19, enrolled during active disease.

Only a few counts were recorded for this clone. This sequence joins TRBV7-3 and TRBJ1-1, with TRBD1 matching over 8 bases. CDR1 and CDR2 from the germline V gene are SGHTA and FQGTGA. V was clipped by 5 bases and J by 3 bases; unmatched bases: 5. CDR3 length: 14 amino acids. In nucleotides, the CDR3 is TGTGCCAGCAGCGCACAGGGGGTCGACACTGAAGCTTTCTTT. This translates into CASSAQGVDTEAFF.

V gene TRBV19 combines with J gene TRBJ1-5; 7 nucleotides line up with TRBD1. CDR1 is LNHDA and CDR2 is SQIVND in the germline V gene (reference sequence). The CDR3 runs 19 residues. J was trimmed by 1 base and V by 4 bases; bases with no gene match: 16. CDR3 DNA: TGTGCCAGTAGTAATTCCCTTGCCTCCTACAGGGGAAGCAATCAGCCCCAGCATTTT. Translation gives CASSNSLASYRGSNQPQHF.

The rearrangement joins TRBV28 to TRBJ2-7; D call uncertain. There are 12 residues in the CDR3. Trimming left V 6 bases short and J 4 bases short, with 10 bases between. Germline V gene sequence: CDR1 MDHEN, CDR2 SYDVKM. Here the CDR3 reads CASRGEPYEQYF. CDR3 DNA sequence: TGTGCCAGCAGAGGAGAACCGTACGAGCAGTACTTC.

DNA for the CDR3: TGTGCCACCTCCTCCGGGAGAAACTACGAGCAGTACTTC. Protein product: CATSSGRNYEQYF. This sequence joins TRBV19 and TRBJ2-7; D possibly corresponds to TRBD2 (6 bases). Per germline, CDR1 LNHDA and CDR2 SQIVND (reference sequence). The CDR3 runs to 13 residues. Trimming took off 10 bases at V and 3 bases at J, with 16 bases between the two ends. The whole variable domain, remainder taken from reference TRBV19 and TRBJ2-7, is DGGITQSPKYLFRKEGQNVTLSCEQNLNHDAMYWYRQDPGQGLRLIYYSQIVNDFQKGDIAEGYSVSREKKESFPLTVTSAQKNPTAFYLCATSSGRNYEQYFGPGTRLTVT.

This clone has a single count. The rearrangement joins TRBV30 to TRBJ1-2; D is ambiguous. V was pared by 1 base and J by 3 bases, with 6 bases between. This CDR3 is built from 12 residues. In germline, CDR1 is GTSNPN, CDR2 SVGIG (reference sequence). Here the CDR3 reads CAWSGAYYGYTF. The CDR3 coding sequence is TGTGCCTGGAGTGGAGCCTACTATGGCTACACCTTC. Full variable domain (outside the CDR3, taken from reference TRBV30 and TRBJ1-2): SQTIHQWPATLVQPVGSPLSLECTVEGTSNPNLYWYRQAAGRGLQLLFYSVGIGQISSEVPQNLSASRPQDRQFILSSKKLLLSDSGFYLCAWSGAYYGYTFGSGTRLTVV.

CDR3 loop: CASSPLGGLGNTIYF. In nucleotides, the CDR3 is TGTGCCAGCAGCCCCCTCGGTGGTCTCGGAAACACCATATATTTT. This chain uses TRBV7-9 with TRBJ1-3; D not resolved. Germline CDR1 reads SEHNR; CDR2 reads FQNEAQ (reference sequence). Between the trimmed V and J ends, which lost 5 bases and 4 bases, there was a span of 15 bases. The CDR3 runs to 15 residues. Combining the CDR3 with reference TRBV7-9 and TRBJ1-3 gives the whole variable domain DTGVSQNPRHKITKRGQNVTFRCDPISEHNRLYWYRQTLGQGPEFLTYFQNEAQLEKSRLLSDRFSAERPKGSFSTLEIQRTEQGDSAMYLCASSPLGGLGNTIYFGEGSWLTVV.

The chain employs TRBV9 and TRBJ1-1; TRBD1 is a possible D gene (5 bases). The CDR3 totals 17 residues. CDR1 and CDR2 (germline): SGDLS, YYNGEE. V was cut by 2 bases and J by 7 bases, with 24 bases left in between. Here the CDR3 DNA reads TGTGCCAGCAGCGTCGGTCTAAGGGCAGGGTGGGCGATTGAAGCTTTCTTT. This codes for CASSVGLRAGWAIEAFF.

The chain combines TRBV5-6 with TRBJ2-3; TRBD2 aligns across 14 bases. Losses at the gene ends were 2 bases for V and 1 base for J; bases not matched to a gene: 3. Per germline, CDR1 SGHDT and CDR2 YYEEEE. The CDR3 contains 17 residues. The CDR3 nucleotides read TGTGCCAGCAGCTTCGGACTAGCGGGGGGACGCACAGATACGCAGTATTTT. Protein product: CASSFGLAGGRTDTQYF.

V gene TRBV5-1 combines with J gene TRBJ2-1; TRBD2 matches at 9 bases. Trimming removed 4 bases from V and 0 bases from J; junction bases left unmatched: 5. The CDR3 is 16 amino acids. Germline CDR1 SGHRS, CDR2 YFSETQ. CDR3 sequence: CASSGSGGSSYNEQFF. In DNA form, the CDR3 reads TGCGCCAGCAGCGGGAGCGGGGGGAGCTCCTACAATGAGCAGTTCTTC.

This clone has just a few counts. This chain links TRBV3-1 (or the pseudogene TRBV3-2) with TRBJ1-1; 10 bases line up with TRBD1. From germline, CDR1 is LGHDT and CDR2 YNNKEL (reference sequence). V lost 7 bases to trimming and J lost 1 base; unmatched junction nucleotides: 9. The CDR3 spans 16 residues. CDR3 region: CASTSSGTGANTEAFF. CDR3 coding DNA: TGTGCCAGCACCTCATCGGGGACAGGGGCGAACACTGAAGCTTTCTTT.

The chain carries TRBV9 and TRBJ1-2, with D maybe TRBD1 (5 bases). Trimming removed 4 bases at V and 0 bases at J, with 13 bases between. The length of the CDR3 is 15 residues. The germline V gene has CDR1 SGDLS and CDR2 YYNGEE. The CDR3 here is CASSPGGEPNYGYTF. The CDR3 nucleotides are TGTGCCAGCAGCCCCGGGGGGGAGCCTAACTATGGCTACACCTTC.

The V call is TRBV11-3, the J call TRBJ2-3, with D possibly being TRBD1 (6 bases). The germline V gene has CDR1 SGHNT and CDR2 YENEEA. The CDR3 covers 15 residues. V lost 0 bases and J 2 bases, leaving 9 bases between the germline ends. The CDR3 spells CASSLEWGPTDTQYF. In DNA form, the CDR3 reads TGTGCCAGCAGCTTAGAGTGGGGGCCCACAGATACGCAGTATTTT.

The chain has TRBV19 and TRBJ1-1; the D is unclear. The germline V gene encodes CDR1 LNHDA and CDR2 SQIVND (reference sequence). The CDR3 has 17 residues. With 0 bases removed from V and 0 bases from J, the gap between germline ends came to 14 bases. The CDR3 nucleotides read TGTGCCAGTAGTATAGATCCTCGACTGGCCATGAACACTGAAGCTTTCTTT. This sequence encodes CASSIDPRLAMNTEAFF.

This clone was detected a few times. The sample carries other DNA sequences with the same CDR3. The chain recombines TRBV7-9 with TRBJ2-3; TRBD1 matches at 8 bases. CDR3 size: 14 residues. Germline V CDR1 and CDR2: SEHNR, FQNEAQ (reference sequence). Germline trimming cut 4 bases from V and 1 base from J; bases unmatched to any gene: 1. In nucleotides, the CDR3 is TGTGCCAGCAGCTCGGACAGGGGCACAGATACGCAGTATTTT. Protein: CASSSDRGTDTQYF. Full variable domain (missing parts from reference TRBV7-9 and TRBJ2-3): DTGVSQNPRHKITKRGQNVTFRCDPISEHNRLYWYRQTLGQGPEFLTYFQNEAQLEKSRLLSDRFSAERPKGSFSTLEIQRTEQGDSAMYLCASSSDRGTDTQYFGPGTRLTVL.